The 8 T cell receptor beta chains below all came from one sample that was sequenced in a study of T cells in Graves' hyperthyroidism and ophthalmopathy. Regions amplified from RNA transcripts were the TCR beta CDR3 regions. A set of HTBI primers served as the primers for a first-round RT-PCR of the TCR CDR3. TCRdb ran MiXCR on the multiplex PCR reads and lists one entry per CDR3 protein. Of 300,000 to 350,000 distinct CDR3 sequences in the sample, less than 20% were seen once. Material for sequencing was blood. The receptors stem from a middle-aged woman with Graves' ophthalmopathy.

The chain combines TRBV6-2 or TRBV6-3 with TRBJ2-5; maybe TRBD2 (5 bases). CDR3 length equals 14 residues. The germline V gene has CDR1 MNHEY and CDR2 SVGEGT. Trimming shortened V by 6 bases and J by 0 bases, and 11 bases separated the two germline ends. The CDR3 DNA sequence: TGTGCCAGCAGCTACCGGGGAAACCAAGAGACCCAGTACTTC. It specifies CASSYRGNQETQYF.

This clonotype appeared many times. The chain uses TRBV7-6 and TRBJ2-7, with D perhaps matching TRBD2 (6 bases). The CDR3 sequence is 17 residues long. Germline V lookup: CDR1 SGHVS, CDR2 FNYEAQ. The V and J ends lost 4 bases and 0 bases respectively, with 19 bases between them. In nucleotides, the CDR3 is TGTGCCAGCAGCTCTTCCCTGCCGGAGGGGTCCTCCTACGAGCAGTACTTC. Its protein is CASSSSLPEGSSYEQYF.

This clonotype was observed at least ten times. The chain couples TRBV12-5 to TRBJ2-5, with 9 nucleotides matching TRBD2. CDR1 and CDR2 from the germline V gene are LGHNT and FRNRAP. The CDR3 length is 16 residues. J lost 1 base, V lost 0 bases, and 3 bases had no gene match. The DNA of the CDR3 is TGTGCTAGTGGTTTGGTCCCGACTAGCGGCCAAGAGACCCAGTACTTC. Translation gives CASGLVPTSGQETQYF.

The chain uses TRBV5-4 and TRBJ2-4; 8 bases are a match to TRBD2. Germline-derived CDR1 and CDR2 are SGHNT and YYREEE (reference sequence). J lost 10 bases, V lost 4 bases, and 10 bases had no gene match. The CDR3 has 14 amino acids. DNA for the CDR3: TGTGCCAGCAGCGAACCGGGACTAGAAGGGATTCAGTACTTC. As protein: CASSEPGLEGIQYF.

This clonotype was seen a few times. The J gene is TRBJ2-2, the V gene TRBV11-1; the D gene is possibly TRBD2 (5 bases). This CDR3 comprises 14 residues. CDR1 SGHAT and CDR2 FQDESV come from the germline V gene (reference sequence). Trimming removed 4 bases at V and 6 bases at J, with 12 bases between. CDR3 sequence: CASSWFSGSGELFF. CDR3 in DNA: TGTGCCAGCAGCTGGTTTTCGGGGTCCGGGGAGCTGTTTTTT.

The chain recombines TRBV28 with TRBJ2-7, with D maybe TRBD2 (5 bases). Germline CDR1 is MDHEN and CDR2 is SYDVKM. V was shortened by 2 bases and J by 4 bases, with 18 bases between the two germline ends. The CDR3 runs to 16 residues. The CDR3 bases are TGTGCCAGCAGTTTAGCTGAACAGCGGACGATGTACGAGCAGTACTTC. Translated, it gives CASSLAEQRTMYEQYF.

This clonotype was counted ten times or more. V gene TRBV12-3 or TRBV12-4 combines with J gene TRBJ1-3; the D is unclear. With 1 base removed from V and 2 bases from J, the gap between germline ends came to 6 bases. The CDR3 is 14 amino acids. For the CDR3, the DNA is TGTGCCAGCAGTTTAGGGCTGGCTGGAAACACCATATATTTT. Encoded protein: CASSLGLAGNTIYF.

This clonotype was counted at least ten times. The rearrangement joins TRBV30 to TRBJ2-5; 9 bases are a match to TRBD1. The V segment lost 2 bases and the J segment 4 bases; nucleotides outside the gene matches: 11. Germline values: CDR1 GTSNPN, CDR2 SVGIG (reference sequence). CDR3 length: 16 residues. CDR3 sequence: CAWSTRTGVGRETQYF. For the CDR3, the DNA is TGTGCCTGGAGTACGAGGACAGGGGTAGGGCGAGAGACCCAGTACTTC.